This T cell receptor beta chain was recorded in a study of sequential checkpoint blockade in melanoma. The overall study: Patients were randomized 1:1 to nivolumab-then-ipilimumab or ipilimumab-then-nivolumab first-line.

A single count supports this clone. Stated treatment: randomized to nivolumab then ipilimumab (arm A) or the reverse (arm B). Sorted cells were live CD3+CD8+, lacking CD19 and CD56, from PBMCs. The CDR3 has 14 residues. Trimming removed 4 bases at V and 6 bases at J, with 13 bases between. Per the germline V gene, CDR1 is SEHNR and CDR2 is FQNEAQ (reference sequence). The method was immunoSEQ multiplex PCR; TCRdb's version includes in-frame clones alone and lacks a portion of them. The sample yields 16,000 or so clones, approximately 80% seen once. The rearrangement links TRBV7-9 to TRBJ2-1; D possibly corresponds to TRBD2 (5 bases). Sequenced material: CD8+ T cells sorted from blood (inferred from file names), taken from a patient given nivolumab and ipilimumab in sequence. This clonotype originated in a human donor with melanoma. The CDR3, as DNA: TGTGCCAGCAGCTCGATTACTAGTTTCAATGAGCAGTTCTTC. It is translated as CASSSITSFNEQFF.